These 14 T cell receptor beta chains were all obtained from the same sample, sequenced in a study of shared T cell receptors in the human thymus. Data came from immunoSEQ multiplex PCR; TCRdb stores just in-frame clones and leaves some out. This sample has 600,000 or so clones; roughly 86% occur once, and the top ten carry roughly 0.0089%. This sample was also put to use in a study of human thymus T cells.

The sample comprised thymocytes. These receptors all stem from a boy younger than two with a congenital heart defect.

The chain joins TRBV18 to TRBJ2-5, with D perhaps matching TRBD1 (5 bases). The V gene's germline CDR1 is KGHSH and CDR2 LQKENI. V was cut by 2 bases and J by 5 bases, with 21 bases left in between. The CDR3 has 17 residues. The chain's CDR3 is CASSPATRTRTRETQYF. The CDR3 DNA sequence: TGTGCCAGCTCACCAGCGACACGGACACGGACGAGGGAGACCCAGTACTTC.

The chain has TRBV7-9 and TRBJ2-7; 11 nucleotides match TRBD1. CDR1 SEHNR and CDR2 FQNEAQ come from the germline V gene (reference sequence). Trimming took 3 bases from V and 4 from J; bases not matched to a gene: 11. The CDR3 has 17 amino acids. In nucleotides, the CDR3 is TGTGCCAGCAGCTTCGCTGGACAGGGGGCTCCTAATTACGAGCAGTACTTC. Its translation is CASSFAGQGAPNYEQYF.

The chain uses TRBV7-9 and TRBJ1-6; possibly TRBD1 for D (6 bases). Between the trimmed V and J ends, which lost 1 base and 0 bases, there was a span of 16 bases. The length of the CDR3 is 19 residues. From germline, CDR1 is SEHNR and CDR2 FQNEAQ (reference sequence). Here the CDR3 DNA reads TGTGCCAGCAGCTTAGGACCGGGACATCAAAGCTCCTATAATTCACCCCTCCACTTT. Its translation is CASSLGPGHQSSYNSPLHF.

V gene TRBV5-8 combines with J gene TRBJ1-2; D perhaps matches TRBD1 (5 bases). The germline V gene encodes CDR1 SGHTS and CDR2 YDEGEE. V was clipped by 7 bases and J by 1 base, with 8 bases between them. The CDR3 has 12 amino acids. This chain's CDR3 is CASRQINYGYTF. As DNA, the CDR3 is TGTGCCAGCCGACAGATTAACTATGGCTACACCTTC. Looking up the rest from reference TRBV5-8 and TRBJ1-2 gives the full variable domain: EAGVTQSPTHLIKTRGQQATLRCSPISGHTSVYWYQQALGLGLQFLLWYDEGEERNRGNFPPRFSGRQFPNYSSELNVNALELEDSALYLCASRQINYGYTFGSGTRLTVV.

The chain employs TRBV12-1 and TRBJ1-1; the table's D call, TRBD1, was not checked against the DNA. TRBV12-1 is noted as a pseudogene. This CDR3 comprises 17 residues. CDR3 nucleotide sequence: TGTGCCAGCAGGTTCCAGGTACTGACAGGGTGGGGCACTGAAGCTTTCTTT. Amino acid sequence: CASRFQVLTGWGTEAFF.

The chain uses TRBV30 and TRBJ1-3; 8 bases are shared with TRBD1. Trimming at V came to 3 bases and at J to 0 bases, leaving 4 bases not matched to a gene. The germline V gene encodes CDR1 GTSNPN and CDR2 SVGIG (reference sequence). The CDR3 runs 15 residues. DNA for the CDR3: TGTGCCTGGAGCGGACAGGGCTGCTCTGGAAACACCATATATTTT. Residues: CAWSGQGCSGNTIYF.

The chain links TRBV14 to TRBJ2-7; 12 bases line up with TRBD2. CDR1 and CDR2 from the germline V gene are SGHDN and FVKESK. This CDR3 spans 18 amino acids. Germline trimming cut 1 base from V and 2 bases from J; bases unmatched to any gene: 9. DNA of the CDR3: TGTGCCAGCAGCCAAGTAATCCGGACTAGCGGGAACCCCTACGAGCAGTACTTC. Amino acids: CASSQVIRTSGNPYEQYF.

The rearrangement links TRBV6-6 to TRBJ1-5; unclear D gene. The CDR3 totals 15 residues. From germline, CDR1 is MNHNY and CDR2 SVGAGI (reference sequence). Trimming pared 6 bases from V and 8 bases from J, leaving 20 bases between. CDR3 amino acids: CASRPGRQSFKPQHF. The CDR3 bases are TGTGCCAGCAGGCCCGGGAGACAAAGTTTTAAGCCCCAGCATTTT.

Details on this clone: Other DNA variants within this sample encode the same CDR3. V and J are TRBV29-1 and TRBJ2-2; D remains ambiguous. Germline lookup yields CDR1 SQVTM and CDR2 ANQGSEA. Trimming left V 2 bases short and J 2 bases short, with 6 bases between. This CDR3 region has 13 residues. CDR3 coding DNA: TGCAGCGTTGAACTCAGAAACACCGGGGAGCTGTTTTTT. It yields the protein CSVELRNTGELFF.

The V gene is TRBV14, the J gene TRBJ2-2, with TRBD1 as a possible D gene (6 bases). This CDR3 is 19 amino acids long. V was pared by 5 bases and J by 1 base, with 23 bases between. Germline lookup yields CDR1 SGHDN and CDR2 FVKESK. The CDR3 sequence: CASSLRLIPGHQNTGELFF. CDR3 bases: TGTGCCAGCAGCTTGCGTTTAATCCCGGGACACCAGAACACCGGGGAGCTGTTTTTT.

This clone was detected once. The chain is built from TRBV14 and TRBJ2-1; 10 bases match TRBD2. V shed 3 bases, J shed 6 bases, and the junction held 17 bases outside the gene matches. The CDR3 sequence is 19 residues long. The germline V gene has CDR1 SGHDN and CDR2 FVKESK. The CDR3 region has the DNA TGTGCCAGCAGCCATAATCGGCTAGCGGGAGTATCGGTCCCCAATGAGCAGTTCTTC. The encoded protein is CASSHNRLAGVSVPNEQFF.

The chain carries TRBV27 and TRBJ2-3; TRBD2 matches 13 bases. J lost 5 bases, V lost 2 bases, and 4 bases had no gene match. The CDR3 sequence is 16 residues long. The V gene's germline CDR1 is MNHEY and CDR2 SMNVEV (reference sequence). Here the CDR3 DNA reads TGTGCCAGCAGTTTAGCCGGACTAGCGGGAGTAGATACGCAGTATTTT. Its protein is CASSLAGLAGVDTQYF.

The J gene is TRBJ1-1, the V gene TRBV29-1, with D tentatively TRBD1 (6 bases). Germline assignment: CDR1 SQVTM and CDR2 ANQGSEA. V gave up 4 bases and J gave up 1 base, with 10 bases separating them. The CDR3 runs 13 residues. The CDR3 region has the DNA TGCAGCGTTGCCCAGGGGCGGAACACTGAAGCTTTCTTT. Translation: CSVAQGRNTEAFF. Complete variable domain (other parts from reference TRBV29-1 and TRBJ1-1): SAVISQKPSRDICQRGTSLTIQCQVDSQVTMMFWYRQQPGQSLTLIATANQGSEATYESGFVIDKFPISRPNLTFSTLTVSNMSPEDSSIYLCSVAQGRNTEAFFGQGTRLTVV.

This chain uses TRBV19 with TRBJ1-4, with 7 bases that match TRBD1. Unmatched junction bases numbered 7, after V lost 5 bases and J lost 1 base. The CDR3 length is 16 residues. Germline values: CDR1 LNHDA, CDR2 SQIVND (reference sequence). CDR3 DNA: TGTGCCAGTAGTCCGGCGGACAGGCAAACTAATGAAAAACTGTTTTTT. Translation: CASSPADRQTNEKLFF. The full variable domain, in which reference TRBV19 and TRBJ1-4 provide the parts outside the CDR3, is DGGITQSPKYLFRKEGQNVTLSCEQNLNHDAMYWYRQDPGQGLRLIYYSQIVNDFQKGDIAEGYSVSREKKESFPLTVTSAQKNPTAFYLCASSPADRQTNEKLFFGSGTQLSVL.